The T cell receptor (beta chain) described here comes from a study of T-cell memory formation after mild COVID-19. Overall study context: Largely donor-specific TCR clusters were found.

From the 5' RACE reads, TCRdb called clonotypes with MiXCR, one entry per CDR3 protein. The top ten hold 2.2% of the sample, which has roughly 130,000 distinct CDR3 sequences, about 5.9% seen once. Findings and limits, study-wide: Some SARS-CoV-2-responding clones were already detected in memory before infection.

The germline V gene encodes CDR1 SGHDN and CDR2 FVKESK. Trimming left V 4 bases short and J 8 bases short, with 23 bases between. This CDR3 contains 16 residues. Concerning this clonotype: Its antigen is unknown.

The sample taken for sequencing was PBMCs or a T cell subset sorted from them (not recorded which). The chain recombines TRBV14 with TRBJ1-2, with D possibly being TRBD1 (5 bases). This clonotype was sampled from an adult woman who had mild COVID-19 (a few samples of this study predate the infection). Cell type and time point are not known. For the CDR3, the DNA is TGTGCCAGCAGCCCTCACCGGGACCTGTTGTTGGGGGGCTACACCTTC. Residues: CASSPHRDLLLGGYTF. The variable domain in full, with the rest retrieved from reference TRBV14 and TRBJ1-2, is EAGVTQFPSHSVIEKGQTVTLRCDPISGHDNLYWYRRVMGKEIKFLLHFVKESKQDESGMPNNRFLAERTGGTYSTLKVQPAELEDSGVYFCASSPHRDLLLGGYTFGSGTRLTVV.